Listed here are 27 T cell receptor beta chains from one sample, sequenced in a study of CD8 T cells in Susac syndrome. RNA totalling roughly 0.45 to 1 ug underwent reverse transcription with random hexamers. Each CDR3 protein gets one entry after TCRdb re-called the immunoSEQ multiplex PCR reads with MiXCR. The sample gives around 230,000 distinct CDR3 sequences, roughly 95% of which show up once; less than 0.11% is in the top ten. The sequenced material came from CD4+ T cells from PBMCs. The receptors shown here come from a human donor with Susac syndrome.

This clonotype appeared a single time. The rearrangement links TRBV25-1 to TRBJ2-7; a possible D gene is TRBD2 (6 bases). CDR1 MGHDK and CDR2 SYGVNS come from the germline V gene. V lost 4 bases and J lost 2, with 15 bases in between. This CDR3 contains 15 residues. The DNA for the CDR3 is TGTGCCAGCAGTGCAAGCGGAGGGCTAGCCTACGAGCAGTACTTC. This codes for CASSASGGLAYEQYF.

The V call is TRBV11-2, the J call TRBJ2-3; a weak D match, TRBD1 (6 bases). The CDR3 spans 14 residues. The ends were cut back, 4 bases at V and 6 bases at J, with 14 bases in the middle. Germline V gene lookup returns CDR1 SGHAT and CDR2 FQNNGV. CDR3 coding DNA: TGTGCCAGCAGCTACACAGGGCCCTCTGATACGCAGTATTTT. This encodes CASSYTGPSDTQYF.

V usage is TRBV25-1 and J usage is TRBJ2-1; D is possibly TRBD1 (6 bases). Deletions cut 2 bases from V and 5 bases from J, with 7 bases between. CDR3 length: 13 amino acids. CDR1 MGHDK and CDR2 SYGVNS come from the germline V gene. CDR3 protein: CASSEAGDNEQFF. The CDR3 nucleotides read TGTGCCAGCAGTGAAGCAGGGGACAATGAGCAGTTCTTC.

V is TRBV29-1 and J is TRBJ2-3, with 10 bases identical to TRBD2. The V gene end was trimmed by 4 bases and the J gene end by 1 base; junction bases not matched to a gene: 11. This CDR3 has 17 amino acids. Germline CDR1 SQVTM, CDR2 ANQGSEA. CDR3 DNA: TGCAGCGTTGTTTACCTCCTAGCGGGAGTTCGCACAGATACGCAGTATTTT. Amino acid sequence: CSVVYLLAGVRTDTQYF.

The chain employs TRBV15 and TRBJ1-5, with D unclear. The germline V gene has CDR1 LNHNV and CDR2 YYDKDF (reference sequence). This CDR3 region has 16 residues. The V end lost 3 bases, the J end lost 3 bases, and 15 bases lay between the germline ends. The CDR3 nucleotides read TGTGCCACCAGCAGCCGGCGGGTGGGCTTCAATCAGCCCCAGCATTTT. This gives the protein CATSSRRVGFNQPQHF.

This sequence joins TRBV3-1 and TRBJ2-1; TRBD2 agrees at 10 bases. After removal of 3 bases from V and 9 bases from J, the junction contained 8 bases not matched to a gene. The CDR3 extends over 15 amino acids. Germline V gene lookup returns CDR1 LGHDT and CDR2 YNNKEL (reference sequence). CDR3: CASSHKREGQSEQFF. The CDR3 DNA reads as TGTGCCAGCAGCCACAAGCGGGAGGGCCAGAGTGAGCAGTTCTTC.

The chain carries TRBV5-6 and TRBJ2-7; D is undetermined. The CDR3 runs 11 residues. In germline, CDR1 is SGHDT, CDR2 YYEEEE. Trimming took off 3 bases at V and 3 bases at J, with 4 bases between the two ends. As DNA, the CDR3 is TGTGCCAGCAGCTACAACTACGAGCAGTACTTC. The encoded protein is CASSYNYEQYF.

The gene calls are TRBV7-8 and TRBJ2-3, with D perhaps TRBD1 or TRBD2 (5 bases each). Germline CDR1 is SGHVS and CDR2 is FQNEAQ. The CDR3 length is 15 residues. Trimming stripped 7 bases from V and 0 bases from J, with 14 bases between. Here the CDR3 reads CASTQGGLSTDTQYF. The CDR3 DNA is TGTGCCAGCACCCAGGGCGGACTTAGCACAGATACGCAGTATTTT.

J is TRBJ1-1 and V is TRBV27; D possibly corresponds to TRBD1 (5 bases). This CDR3 region has 14 residues. Germline assignment: CDR1 MNHEY and CDR2 SMNVEV (reference sequence). V gave up 8 bases and J gave up 4 bases, with 17 bases separating them. CDR3 in DNA: TGTGCCAGCCCCCCGAGGGGAAGGGGCACTGAAGCTTTCTTT. Its protein is CASPPRGRGTEAFF.

The rearrangement links TRBV5-1 to TRBJ2-2; TRBD1 aligns across 8 bases. Germline-derived CDR1 and CDR2 are SGHRS and YFSETQ. This CDR3 has 17 residues. V shed 4 bases, J shed 0 bases, and the junction held 8 bases outside the gene matches. The CDR3, as DNA: TGCGCCAGCAGCCGACAGGGGACGGGGTCGAACACCGGGGAGCTGTTTTTT. Translation gives CASSRQGTGSNTGELFF.

The V gene is TRBV6-5, the J gene TRBJ2-4, with a possible D match to TRBD2 (6 bases). This CDR3 has 16 residues. The V gene lost 2 bases and the J gene lost 1 base, with 12 bases spanning the gap. Germline CDR1 reads MNHEY; CDR2 reads SVGAGI. CDR3 loop: CASSYNGRLAKNIQYF. CDR3 DNA: TGTGCCAGCAGTTACAACGGGAGATTGGCCAAAAACATTCAGTACTTC.

V is TRBV20-1 and J is TRBJ2-5; D is uncertain. Germline V gene data show CDR1 as DFQATT and CDR2 as SNEGSKA (reference sequence). Trimming shortened V by 0 bases and J by 5 bases, and 16 bases separated the two germline ends. The CDR3 loop spans 15 amino acids. The CDR3 loop reads CSARDTSRNPETQYF. Written as DNA, the CDR3 is TGCAGTGCTAGAGATACCAGTAGAAATCCGGAGACCCAGTACTTC.

The CDR3 loop is CASSPASWGTDTQYF. DNA of the CDR3: TGTGCCAGCAGCCCCGCGAGCTGGGGCACAGATACGCAGTATTTT. The chain uses TRBV4-2 and TRBJ2-3; no clear D gene. The CDR3 spans 15 residues. Per germline, CDR1 LGHNA and CDR2 YNFKEQ. The germline V and J ends were trimmed by 4 bases and 1 base, with 12 bases remaining between them.

The chain joins TRBV13 to TRBJ2-3; TRBD2 might be the D (5 bases). Trimming shortened V by 2 bases and J by 0 bases, and 6 bases separated the two germline ends. CDR1 and CDR2 (germline): PRHDT, FYEKMQ (reference sequence). The CDR3 loop spans 14 amino acids. In DNA form, the CDR3 reads TGTGCCAGCAGCTTACAGCGGAGCACAGATACGCAGTATTTT. The encoded protein is CASSLQRSTDTQYF.

CDR3 DNA sequence: TGTGCCAGCAGCCAAGATCGACCCGGGGGGACCCAGTACTTC. Encoded protein: CASSQDRPGGTQYF. The chain links TRBV14 to TRBJ2-5; D is perhaps TRBD2 (6 bases). CDR1 and CDR2 from the germline V gene are SGHDN and FVKESK. The CDR3 consists of 14 residues. Trimming took off 0 bases at V and 7 bases at J, with 12 bases between the two ends.

The rearrangement links TRBV7-9 to TRBJ2-5; TRBD2 is a possible D gene (6 bases). With 7 bases removed from V and 2 bases from J, the gap between germline ends came to 14 bases. CDR3 length equals 14 residues. Looked up from germline, CDR1 is SEHNR and CDR2 is FQNEAQ (reference sequence). CDR3 sequence reads: CASTPGLLQETQYF. The CDR3, as DNA: TGTGCCAGCACCCCGGGACTGTTACAAGAGACCCAGTACTTC.

This chain connects TRBV12-3 or TRBV12-4 to TRBJ2-7; 7 bases agree with TRBD1. The CDR3 has 15 amino acids. With 0 bases clipped from V and 6 bases from J, the junction kept 8 bases outside the gene matches. In DNA, the CDR3 is TGTGCCAGCAGTTTAGCGGACAGGAGGTGGTTCGAGCAGTACTTC. Protein sequence: CASSLADRRWFEQYF.

J is TRBJ1-2 and V is TRBV7-2, with 9 bases identical to TRBD1. From germline, CDR1 is SGHTA and CDR2 FQGNSA. With 5 bases clipped from V and 8 bases from J, the junction kept 6 bases outside the gene matches. The CDR3 has 13 residues. The CDR3, as DNA: TGTGCCAGCAGCCGAAACAGGGGGCAAGGCTACACCTTC. It yields the protein CASSRNRGQGYTF. Based on the CDR3 plus reference TRBV7-2 and TRBJ1-2, the full variable domain is GAGVSQSPSNKVTEKGKDVELRCDPISGHTALYWYRQSLGQGLEFLIYFQGNSAPDKSGLPSDRFSAERTGGSVSTLTIQRTQQEDSAVYLCASSRNRGQGYTFGSGTRLTVV.

The rearrangement links TRBV6-6 to TRBJ2-2; D is ambiguous. The germline V gene encodes CDR1 MNHNY and CDR2 SVGAGI (reference sequence). The CDR3 spans 10 residues. V dropped 8 bases and J dropped 6 bases, with 4 bases sitting between them. CDR3 DNA: TGTGCCAGCCGATCCGGGGAGCTGTTTTTT. It specifies CASRSGELFF.

The rearrangement uses TRBV5-4 and TRBJ2-5, with TRBD2 identical over 10 bases. The V and J ends lost 4 bases and 3 bases, in that order; junction bases with no gene match: 3. The CDR3 totals 14 residues. The germline V gene has CDR1 SGHNT and CDR2 YYREEE (reference sequence). This CDR3 is CASSRGLAEETQYF. As DNA, the CDR3 is TGTGCCAGCAGCCGTGGACTAGCGGAAGAGACCCAGTACTTC.

This chain connects TRBV25-1 to TRBJ2-7, with no clear D. Trimming took off 4 bases at V and 4 bases at J, with 5 bases between the two ends. This CDR3 region has 11 residues. The germline CDR1 and CDR2 sequences are MGHDK and SYGVNS. The CDR3 loop is CASSGRYEQYF. The CDR3 coding sequence is TGTGCCAGCAGTGGCCGATACGAGCAGTACTTC.

V gene TRBV5-4 combines with J gene TRBJ2-7, with a weak D call TRBD1 (5 bases). The germline V and J ends were trimmed by 0 bases and 0 bases, with 10 bases remaining between them. There are 15 residues in the CDR3. Germline CDR1 reads SGHNT; CDR2 reads YYREEE (reference sequence). In nucleotides, the CDR3 is TGTGCCAGCAGCTTGGAACCCACAGGCTCCTACGAGCAGTACTTC. It specifies CASSLEPTGSYEQYF.

The chain combines TRBV7-3 with TRBJ1-1, with D possibly matching TRBD1 (6 bases). This CDR3 spans 18 amino acids. Germline CDR1 and CDR2: SGHTA and FQGTGA. The germline V and J ends were trimmed by 5 bases and 1 base, with 23 bases remaining between them. The CDR3 coding sequence is TGTGCCAGCAGCCCTAAGCGGCGAGGGGGTCGGGCGAACACTGAAGCTTTCTTT. Translation gives CASSPKRRGGRANTEAFF. Filled out from reference TRBV7-3 and TRBJ1-1, the complete variable domain reads GAGVSQTPSNKVTEKGKYVELRCDPISGHTALYWYRQSLGQGPEFLIYFQGTGAADDSGLPNDRFFAVRPEGSVSTLKIQRTERGDSAVYLCASSPKRRGGRANTEAFFGQGTRLTVV.

The chain has TRBV20-1 and TRBJ2-5; TRBD2 matches 11 bases. This CDR3 region has 16 residues. With 0 bases clipped from V and 9 bases from J, the junction kept 12 bases outside the gene matches. CDR1 and CDR2 (germline): DFQATT, SNEGSKA (reference sequence). CDR3 protein: CSARDRLAGLPSAQYF. The DNA for the CDR3 is TGCAGTGCTAGAGATCGACTAGCGGGACTTCCGTCCGCCCAGTACTTC.

The chain uses TRBV4-2 and TRBJ2-7; D is undetermined. Germline CDR1 and CDR2: LGHNA and YNFKEQ. Trimming left V 4 bases short and J 0 bases short, with 16 bases between. This CDR3 has 16 residues. DNA for the CDR3: TGTGCCAGCAGCCTAGCAGGCGTTGAGAACTCCTACGAGCAGTACTTC. As protein: CASSLAGVENSYEQYF.

The rearrangement links TRBV19 to TRBJ1-5; 10 bases match TRBD1. CDR1 LNHDA and CDR2 SQIVND come from the germline V gene (reference sequence). CDR3 size: 13 residues. V trimming: 10 bases; J trimming: 4 bases; junction bases outside the gene matches: 4. The CDR3 spells CATEDRGNQPQHF. CDR3 nucleotides: TGTGCCACCGAGGACAGGGGGAATCAGCCCCAGCATTTT.

J is TRBJ1-1 and V is TRBV7-3; 11 bases map to TRBD1. The CDR3 contains 15 residues. The V gene end was trimmed by 4 bases and the J gene end by 5 bases; junction bases not matched to a gene: 6. Germline assignment: CDR1 SGHTA and CDR2 FQGTGA. CDR3: CASSSGQGAFTEAFF. The CDR3 DNA is TGTGCCAGCAGCTCCGGACAGGGGGCGTTTACTGAAGCTTTCTTT.